The source of this TCR beta chain is a study of regulatory T cells in long-lasting Graves disease. The study's findings and limits: With approximately 3,000 shared public clonotypes, persistent patients exceeded new patients, who shared more than 900.

To make TCR beta libraries, researchers used iRepertoire HTBI primers and Arm-PCR of CDR3 regions. One entry per CDR3 protein results from TCRdb running MiXCR on the multiplex PCR reads. The table includes 500,000 to 700,000 distinct CDR3 sequences, approximately 29% detected once. The CDR3 length is 15 residues. Germline CDR1 SSHAT, CDR2 FNYEAQ (reference sequence). Only a few counts were recorded for this clonotype. Its antigen remains unknown. One end of the junction does not line up with germline, which may come from a read error. Time point meaning: persistent/refractory GD, antithyroid drugs over 5 years with positive TRAb. After RNA was extracted from PBMCs, the TCR library was made from it. The patients were enrolled through endocrinology in Xi'an, China.

The rearrangement uses TRBV7-7 and TRBJ2-7; D possibly corresponds to TRBD2 (6 bases). The sample was peripheral blood mononuclear cells (PBMCs), taken when the disease was refractory, from a patient treated with antithyroid drugs. The source is a female donor with Graves disease. The CDR3 nucleotides are TGTGCTAGCAGCTCCATGAGGGAGGTTAGGTACGAGCAGTACTTC. Its protein is CASSSMREVRYEQYF.